The T cell receptor beta chain under discussion was sequenced for a study of T cells after posttransplantation cyclophosphamide. Study-wide results and limits: Later blood repertoires were often dominated by clones from the donor CD8+ memory compartment. Blood and skin or GI T cell repertoires showed limited TRB overlap. TRB clonality was highly associated with recipient CMV seropositivity and reactivation.

V shed 1 base, J shed 4 bases, and the junction held 7 bases outside the gene matches. This CDR3 is 15 amino acids long. Germline assignment: CDR1 SGHRS and CDR2 YFSETQ. The related graft donor's blood sample was taken on the day of bone marrow donation. Method: immunoSEQ multiplex PCR; TCRdb's copy keeps in-frame clones and lacks some. The table lists tens of thousands of clones, no singletons, with over 1.3% in the top ten. At least ten counts were recorded for this clone. What it binds is unknown. The sequence came from a middle-aged man in good health, CMV-negative, and a related stem cell transplant donor. This chain links TRBV5-1 with TRBJ1-2, with 7 bases matching TRBD1. The sequencing sample was made of PBMCs. CDR3 region: CASSLMPGGTYGYTF. The CDR3 DNA sequence: TGCGCCAGCAGCTTGATGCCAGGGGGGACCTATGGCTACACCTTC. The variable domain in full, completed from reference TRBV5-1 and TRBJ1-2, reads KAGVTQTPRYLIKTRGQQVTLSCSPISGHRSVSWYQQTPGQGLQFLFEYFSETQRNKGNFPGRFSGRQFSNSRSEMNVSTLELGDSALYLCASSLMPGGTYGYTFGSGTRLTVV.